Given below is one TCR beta chain in context. Its matching antigen is unknown. Other DNA sequences of this sample code for an identical CDR3. The CDR3 is made up of 13 amino acids. Trimming left V 0 bases short and J 1 base short, with 2 bases between. Germline CDR1 and CDR2: SGHRS and YFSETQ. This specimen belongs to a study of shared clonotypes between healthy human individuals. Study-level points and caveats: Sampling was confined to blood; repertoires within tissues likely differ.

Here immunoSEQ multiplex PCR was the method, and the copy in TCRdb shows in-frame clones only, minus some. The data show around 1.6 million clones, 95% to 99% seen once. Sequenced material: naive CD4+ T cells sorted from blood. This sample's subset: CD45RA+ positively selected. The gene calls are TRBV5-1 and TRBJ1-5; no clear D. The source is a man aged 25-45 years in good health. The CDR3 DNA is TGCGCCAGCAGCTTGGGCAGCAATCAGCCCCAGCATTTT. Amino acids: CASSLGSNQPQHF.